What follows is one T cell receptor (beta chain) and its context. Antigen unknown. The data were taken from a study of cytomegalovirus exposure and HLA in healthy donors. Overall study context: According to later analysis, the same platform produced the 100 to 150 validation and over 600 first-cohort repertoires.

There are 13 residues in the CDR3. The V and J ends lost 6 bases and 7 bases respectively, with 16 bases between them. Germline assignment: CDR1 MNHEY and CDR2 SVGAGI. Study-wide findings and caveats: Reports showed the classifier diagnosing cytomegalovirus status with high specificity and sensitivity.

These donors were members of the roughly 120-subject validation cohort, a group separate from the roughly 670-subject first cohort. TCRdb keeps only in-frame clones here, not all; method: immunoSEQ multiplex PCR. Of under 250,000 clones in the sample, 85% to 90% were seen once. Sequences were obtained from PBMCs. The chain combines TRBV6-5 with TRBJ2-7; maybe TRBD2 (5 bases). This clonotype was obtained from a man aged 18 to 30 in good health and CMV-seronegative. The CDR3 loop is CASRRAQSGEQYF. CDR3 nucleotides: TGTGCCAGCAGGAGGGCTCAAAGTGGGGAGCAGTACTTC.